The T cell receptor (beta chain) under discussion was sequenced for a study of identical twins. TCRdb processed the 5' RACE reads anew with MiXCR; each CDR3 protein has one entry. The sample shows about 520,000 distinct CDR3 sequences, approximately 22% of them seen only once. Trimming took 1 base from V and 5 from J, leaving 15 bases between them. The V gene's germline CDR1 is DFQATT and CDR2 SNEGSKA (reference sequence). The CDR3 totals 14 residues. This same sample was also part of a study on T cells expressing NK-cell markers.

This TCR derives from a young woman in good health. The chain combines TRBV20-1 with TRBJ2-7, with a possible D match to TRBD2 (7 bases). The material sequenced was CD4+ T cells sorted from blood. CDR3 residues: CSARVGGGRDEQYF. CDR3 bases: TGCAGTGCTAGAGTAGGGGGGGGGCGCGACGAGCAGTACTTC.